These 2 T cell receptor beta chains came from one sample sequenced in a study of shared clonotypes between healthy human individuals. Clones were read by immunoSEQ multiplex PCR, and TCRdb kept only the in-frame ones, dropping some. This repertoire shows roughly 86,000 clones, almost 70% found once; its top ten account for around half. Specimen: memory CD8+ T cells sorted from blood. Subset specified: CD45RO+ cells pooled with CCR7-negative TemRA cells. The receptors were sampled from a man aged 25-45 years in good health.

The chain carries TRBV13 and TRBJ2-7; maybe TRBD2 (5 bases). Germline V gene data show CDR1 as PRHDT and CDR2 as FYEKMQ (reference sequence). V was pared by 0 bases and J by 4 bases, with 16 bases between. This CDR3 has 16 amino acids. Here the CDR3 DNA reads TGTGCCAGCAGCTTAGGCACCGGACTGAGCCGGTACGAGCAGTACTTC. This encodes CASSLGTGLSRYEQYF.

This rearrangement joins TRBV6-1 to TRBJ2-2, with 9 bases fitting TRBD1. The CDR3 length is 15 residues. Unmatched junction bases numbered 8, after V lost 6 bases and J lost 6 bases. CDR1 and CDR2 (germline): MNHNS, SASEGT. CDR3: CASRLGTGNPGELFF. CDR3 nucleotides: TGTGCCAGCAGACTCGGGACAGGGAATCCCGGGGAGCTGTTTTTT.